The 6 T cell receptor beta chains below were found in one sample sequenced in a study of identical twins. Each CDR3 protein is one row after TCRdb ran MiXCR on the 5' RACE reads. The table includes roughly 490,000 distinct CDR3 sequences, 14% detected once. These data were likewise used in another study, on yellow fever vaccine responses in identical twins.

The sequenced sample consisted of CD4+ T cells sorted from blood. Every receptor here comes from a woman between 18 and 29 years old in good health.

V is TRBV12-3 or TRBV12-4 and J is TRBJ2-3; possible D gene TRBD1, 6 bases. V lost 5 bases and J 0 bases, leaving 9 bases between the germline ends. CDR3 size: 14 residues. CDR3 coding DNA: TGTGCCAGCAGTGCAGGGGCTAGCACAGATACGCAGTATTTT. This codes for CASSAGASTDTQYF.

This chain joins TRBV4-2 and TRBJ2-1; D assignment may be TRBD1 or TRBD2 (6 bases each). V was trimmed by 0 bases and J by 10 bases, leaving 22 bases between them. The CDR3 sequence is 17 residues long. Per germline, CDR1 LGHNA and CDR2 YNFKEQ. In DNA, the CDR3 is TGTGCCAGCAGCCAAGATCTCACGGGGGCCCGGATATTAGAGCAGTTCTTC. Translating it yields CASSQDLTGARILEQFF.

V usage is TRBV20-1 and J usage is TRBJ2-3, with D tentatively TRBD2 (6 bases). Per the germline V gene, CDR1 is DFQATT and CDR2 is SNEGSKA (reference sequence). The length of the CDR3 is 13 residues. V was clipped by 0 bases and J by 4 bases, with 8 bases between them. The CDR3 sequence: CSAREEGPDTQYF. CDR3 nucleotide sequence: TGCAGTGCTAGAGAGGAGGGACCAGATACGCAGTATTTT.

This clonotype has only a few counts. Mismatch with germline at one junction end may stem from a read error. The chain carries TRBV7-2 and TRBJ2-7; D may correspond to TRBD1 or TRBD2 (5 bases each). The CDR3 is 15 amino acids. The germline V gene encodes CDR1 SGHTA and CDR2 FQGNSA. The CDR3 DNA is TGTGCCAGCAGCCTAGCCCGCGGACACATTTACGAGCAGTACTTC. Its translation: CASSLARGHIYEQYF.

This clonotype has ten or more counts. The V call is TRBV6-5, the J call TRBJ2-1; 8 positions agree with TRBD1. Germline-derived CDR1 and CDR2 are MNHEY and SVGAGI. There are 15 residues in the CDR3. V shed 4 bases, J shed 5 bases, and the junction held 7 bases outside the gene matches. CDR3 coding DNA: TGTGCCAGCAGTTCCACAGGGGGTATTAACAATGAGCAGTTCTTC. Translating gives CASSSTGGINNEQFF.

In this sample, this clonotype turned up a few times. The J gene is TRBJ2-1, the V gene TRBV20-1, with D uncertain. The CDR3 sequence is 12 residues long. V was trimmed by 3 bases and J by 4 bases, leaving 7 bases between them. Per the germline V gene, CDR1 is DFQATT and CDR2 is SNEGSKA (reference sequence). The CDR3 reads CSASGLYNEQFF. CDR3 DNA sequence: TGCAGTGCTAGTGGCCTGTACAATGAGCAGTTCTTC.